Presented here are 14 T cell receptor beta chains from one specimen sequenced in a study of T-cell memory formation after mild COVID-19. From the 5' RACE reads, TCRdb called clonotypes with MiXCR, one entry per CDR3 protein. The sample includes 170,000 or so distinct CDR3 sequences, roughly a fifth of them seen just once. Sequenced material: PBMCs or a T cell subset sorted from them (not recorded which). The receptor set was obtained from an adult woman who had mild COVID-19 (a few samples of this study predate the infection). Cell type and time point are not known.

The chain couples TRBV25-1 to TRBJ2-1; 9 positions match TRBD1. This CDR3 spans 15 amino acids. With V trimmed by 3 bases and J by 6 bases, 6 bases remained unmatched. Germline CDR1 reads MGHDK; CDR2 reads SYGVNS. In nucleotides, the CDR3 is TGTGCCAGCAGTGATTACCGGGACAGGGCCAATGAGCAGTTCTTC. Translated: CASSDYRDRANEQFF.

This chain connects TRBV19 to TRBJ1-2; TRBD1 matches 7 bases. The CDR3 contains 15 residues. Germline assignment: CDR1 LNHDA and CDR2 SQIVND (reference sequence). V lost 5 bases, J lost 0 bases, and 6 bases stayed unmatched. The DNA of the CDR3 is TGTGCCAGTAGTGTCTACGGGACAGCTAACTATGGCTACACCTTC. Its protein is CASSVYGTANYGYTF.

J is TRBJ2-3 and V is TRBV6-6; 9 bases are a match to TRBD2. Losses at the gene ends were 5 bases for V and 4 bases for J; bases not matched to a gene: 7. CDR1 and CDR2 from the germline V gene are MNHNY and SVGAGI (reference sequence). The CDR3 extends over 15 amino acids. This CDR3 reads CASSGIAGVADTQYF. DNA for the CDR3: TGTGCCAGCAGTGGAATAGCGGGAGTAGCAGATACGCAGTATTTT.

V usage is TRBV6-2 or TRBV6-3 and J usage is TRBJ1-5; D might be TRBD1 (5 bases). Germline CDR1 is MNHEY and CDR2 is SVGEGT. V dropped 2 bases and J dropped 6 bases, with 17 bases sitting between them. The CDR3 totals 16 residues. The CDR3 here is CASSYAGGQGSQPQHF. CDR3 in DNA: TGTGCCAGCAGTTACGCCGGCGGGCAGGGAAGTCAGCCCCAGCATTTT.

V is TRBV9 and J is TRBJ2-5; D may be TRBD1 (6 bases). The ends were cut back, 4 bases at V and 1 base at J, with 17 bases in the middle. The CDR3 covers 16 residues. Germline CDR1 and CDR2: SGDLS and YYNGEE. Here the CDR3 reads CASSSSRDMSQETQYF. CDR3 coding DNA: TGTGCCAGCAGCTCGTCCCGGGACATGAGCCAAGAGACCCAGTACTTC.

The chain uses TRBV29-1 and TRBJ1-5, with D unclear. Trimming cost V 4 bases and J 1 base, with 8 bases left between them. This CDR3 is built from 13 residues. From germline, CDR1 is SQVTM and CDR2 ANQGSEA. The CDR3 loop is CSVGPGSNQPQHF. DNA of the CDR3: TGCAGCGTTGGCCCGGGAAGCAATCAGCCCCAGCATTTT.

This chain joins TRBV24-1 and TRBJ2-1; 8 positions match TRBD1. CDR1 is KGHDR and CDR2 is SFDVKD in the germline V gene. The CDR3 length is 14 residues. J lost 8 bases, V lost 4 bases, and 6 bases had no gene match. The CDR3 region is CATSEGTGDDEQFF. Here the CDR3 DNA reads TGTGCCACCAGTGAAGGGACAGGCGATGATGAGCAGTTCTTC.

The genes are TRBV15 and TRBJ1-2; D is possibly TRBD1 (5 bases). CDR1 is LNHNV, CDR2 YYDKDF, per germline (reference sequence). V was cut by 3 bases and J by 10 bases, with 21 bases left in between. The CDR3 length is 15 residues. For the CDR3, the DNA is TGTGCCACCAGCAGGGGACTGGGACGAGACGCCGTCTACACCTTC. It translates to CATSRGLGRDAVYTF.

This clonotype was counted between two and nine times. The chain uses TRBV7-8 and TRBJ2-7; a weak D match, TRBD1 (6 bases). Trimming removed 1 base at V and 2 bases at J, with 9 bases between. Germline CDR1 SGHVS, CDR2 FQNEAQ. CDR3 length equals 14 residues. The chain's CDR3 is CASSLERGTYEQYF. Here the CDR3 DNA reads TGTGCCAGCAGCTTAGAGAGGGGGACCTACGAGCAGTACTTC. Combining the CDR3 with reference TRBV7-8 and TRBJ2-7 gives the whole variable domain GAGVSQSPRYKVAKRGQDVALRCDPISGHVSLFWYQQALGQGPEFLTYFQNEAQLDKSGLPSDRFFAERPEGSVSTLKIQRTQQEDSAVYLCASSLERGTYEQYFGPGTRLTVT.

This sequence joins TRBV11-1 and TRBJ2-5, with D maybe TRBD2 (5 bases). The germline V gene encodes CDR1 SGHAT and CDR2 FQDESV (reference sequence). The V gene lost 5 bases and the J gene lost 5 bases, with 9 bases spanning the gap. The CDR3 is made up of 12 amino acids. CDR3 amino acids: CASSERGETQYF. In DNA form, the CDR3 reads TGTGCCAGCAGCGAACGAGGGGAGACCCAGTACTTC. The full variable domain, its missing parts supplied by reference TRBV11-1 and TRBJ2-5, is EAEVAQSPRYKITEKSQAVAFWCDPISGHATLYWYRQILGQGPELLVQFQDESVVDDSQLPKDRFSAERLKGVDSTLKIQPAELGDSAMYLCASSERGETQYFGPGTRLLVL.

J is TRBJ1-2 and V is TRBV18, with 7 bases aligning to TRBD1. The CDR3 consists of 14 residues. Unmatched junction bases numbered 8, after V lost 5 bases and J lost 5 bases. The germline V gene has CDR1 KGHSH and CDR2 LQKENI. The CDR3 region is CASSIQGGLYGYTF. The DNA for the CDR3 is TGTGCCAGCTCAATTCAAGGGGGCTTATATGGCTACACCTTC.

The chain is built from TRBV6-2 or TRBV6-3 and TRBJ2-2; 10 nucleotides align to TRBD2. The CDR3 is 15 residues long. V trimming: 6 bases; J trimming: 7 bases; junction bases outside the gene matches: 8. CDR1 MNHEY and CDR2 SVGEGT come from the germline V gene. The DNA for the CDR3 is TGTGCCAGCAGCAGCGGGAGGGCCGTGAGCGGGGAGCTGTTTTTT. This translates into CASSSGRAVSGELFF.

This clonotype was counted at least ten times. J is TRBJ1-4 and V is TRBV7-9, with a possible D match to TRBD1 (6 bases). This CDR3 is built from 15 residues. Germline lookup yields CDR1 SEHNR and CDR2 FQNEAQ (reference sequence). The V end was cut by 5 bases, the J end by 5 bases, with 15 bases between. CDR3 sequence reads: CASSHTGTMNEKLFF. CDR3 nucleotide sequence: TGTGCCAGCAGCCACACCGGGACAATGAATGAAAAACTGTTTTTT.

V is TRBV19 and J is TRBJ1-1; D is ambiguous. The length of the CDR3 is 14 residues. V lost 5 bases, J lost 4 bases, and 14 bases lay in between. Germline V gene data show CDR1 as LNHDA and CDR2 as SQIVND (reference sequence). The CDR3 DNA sequence: TGTGCCAGTAGTCCTACGGGGTTGAGCACTGAAGCTTTCTTT. Translated, it gives CASSPTGLSTEAFF.